Each of the 30 T cell receptor beta chains below was sequenced from the same sample in a study of blood T cell repertoires in COVID-19. TCRdb's copy holds only in-frame clones and misses some; the assay was immunoSEQ multiplex PCR. The sample has roughly 400,000 clones, 70% to 90% seen once. The sequenced sample consisted of peripheral blood. The receptors come from an older woman with COVID-19, enrolled during active disease.

The J gene is TRBJ2-5, the V gene TRBV5-6; D is perhaps TRBD1 (6 bases). The germline V gene has CDR1 SGHDT and CDR2 YYEEEE. The CDR3 extends over 14 amino acids. The V and J ends lost 2 bases and 0 bases respectively, with 8 bases between them. CDR3: CASSFYRDQETQYF. Here the CDR3 DNA reads TGTGCCAGCAGCTTCTACAGGGACCAAGAGACCCAGTACTTC.

The CDR3 reads CASQSGQGNQPQHF. CDR3 sequence (DNA): TGTGCCAGCCAGTCGGGACAGGGCAATCAGCCCCAGCATTTT. The gene calls are TRBV18 and TRBJ1-5; 8 bases match TRBD1. Looked up from germline, CDR1 is KGHSH and CDR2 is LQKENI. The J segment lost 2 bases and the V segment lost 8 bases, leaving 5 bases of the junction unmatched. The CDR3 totals 14 residues.

The chain combines TRBV18 with TRBJ2-6; D is undetermined. V lost 2 bases and J lost 0, with 5 bases in between. This CDR3 comprises 15 residues. CDR1 and CDR2 from the germline V gene are KGHSH and LQKENI. For the CDR3, the DNA is TGTGCCAGCTCACCAGGCCTCTCTGGGGCCAACGTCCTGACTTTC. Residues: CASSPGLSGANVLTF.

The genes are TRBV9 and TRBJ1-1; TRBD1 aligns across 8 bases. With V trimmed by 3 bases and J by 6 bases, 13 bases remained unmatched. Germline V gene data show CDR1 as SGDLS and CDR2 as YYNGEE. CDR3 length: 16 residues. The CDR3: CASSGRYDRGVAEAFF. The CDR3, as DNA: TGTGCCAGCAGCGGCCGGTATGACAGGGGTGTCGCTGAAGCTTTCTTT.

This rearrangement joins TRBV5-1 to TRBJ2-5, with TRBD2 identical over 7 bases. This CDR3 region has 15 residues. Germline CDR1 SGHRS, CDR2 YFSETQ. Trimming took 3 bases from V and 2 from J; bases not matched to a gene: 7. CDR3 loop: CASSSRTSEQETQYF. The CDR3 DNA reads as TGCGCCAGCAGCTCCCGGACTAGTGAACAAGAGACCCAGTACTTC.

The rearrangement links TRBV18 to TRBJ1-2, with D perhaps TRBD1 (6 bases). The CDR3 is 13 amino acids. V was trimmed by 3 bases and J by 8 bases, leaving 13 bases between them. Germline V CDR1 and CDR2: KGHSH, LQKENI. The CDR3 reads CASSPQGMSGYTF. The CDR3 coding sequence is TGTGCCAGCTCACCGCAGGGGATGAGCGGCTACACCTTC.

The chain is built from TRBV15 and TRBJ2-1; the D is unclear. V was trimmed by 7 bases and J by 0 bases, leaving 13 bases between them. This CDR3 comprises 15 residues. Germline values: CDR1 LNHNV, CDR2 YYDKDF (reference sequence). The CDR3 sequence is CATTPDTFSYNEQFF. CDR3 sequence (DNA): TGTGCCACCACCCCTGACACATTCTCCTACAATGAGCAGTTCTTC.

This clone was picked up one time. This chain connects TRBV6-1 to TRBJ2-7; TRBD2 agrees at 7 bases. Germline CDR1 reads MNHNS; CDR2 reads SASEGT. The CDR3 contains 15 residues. V lost 2 bases, J lost 0 bases, and 4 bases stayed unmatched. The DNA of the CDR3 is TGTGCCAGCAGTGAAAGCAGCGGGGCCTCCTACGAGCAGTACTTC. Protein product: CASSESSGASYEQYF.

The CDR3 bases are TGTGCCAGCAGCTCAACAACGACAGGGATCCATGGCTACACCTTC. It is translated as CASSSTTTGIHGYTF. The V and J genes are TRBV7-9 and TRBJ1-2; 7 bases match TRBD1. V lost 4 bases and J lost 6; bases outside the gene matches: 11. Germline CDR1 reads SEHNR; CDR2 reads FQNEAQ (reference sequence). CDR3 length equals 15 residues.

The V and J genes are TRBV10-1 and TRBJ2-1; 10 nucleotides agree with TRBD2. The germline gives CDR1 WNHNN, CDR2 SYGVQD (reference sequence). The ends lost 3 bases at V and 7 bases at J; junction bases unmatched: 12. This CDR3 is built from 17 residues. The CDR3 DNA reads TGCGCCAGCAGTGAAAATACTGCTAGCGGGGGTAGGAATGAGCAGTTCTTC. This sequence encodes CASSENTASGGRNEQFF.

This chain links TRBV6-5 with TRBJ1-2, with TRBD1 matching over 8 bases. V dropped 4 bases and J dropped 7; count of bases not matched to a gene: 14. Germline lookup yields CDR1 MNHEY and CDR2 SVGAGI. This CDR3 region has 16 residues. The CDR3: CASSWSEQTGDGGYTF. Here the CDR3 DNA reads TGTGCCAGCAGTTGGTCCGAACAGACAGGGGATGGTGGCTACACCTTC.

The chain recombines TRBV11-3 with TRBJ2-3, with 7 bases lining up with TRBD1. V gave up 4 bases and J gave up 5 bases; unmatched junction bases: 0. The length of the CDR3 is 12 residues. Germline-derived CDR1 and CDR2 are SGHNT and YENEEA. The CDR3 DNA reads TGTGCCAGCAGCTACAGGGGAGATACGCAGTATTTT. Protein: CASSYRGDTQYF.

This rearrangement joins TRBV5-4 to TRBJ2-7; TRBD2 aligns across 8 bases. CDR3 length: 14 amino acids. The V and J ends lost 2 bases and 6 bases, in that order; junction bases with no gene match: 7. Germline values: CDR1 SGHNT, CDR2 YYREEE (reference sequence). The CDR3 nucleotides read TGTGCCAGCAGCTTCTCGGGGGGGGTCTTCGAGCAGTACTTC. This codes for CASSFSGGVFEQYF.

This chain joins TRBV6-2 or TRBV6-3 and TRBJ1-6; a possible D gene is TRBD1 (6 bases). The CDR3 totals 14 residues. V lost 2 bases, J lost 10 bases, and 12 bases lay in between. Germline CDR1 MNHEY, CDR2 SVGEGT. The CDR3 DNA reads TGTGCCAGCAGTTACATCCCCAGGGGCTCACCCCTCCACTTT. It specifies CASSYIPRGSPLHF.

The chain recombines TRBV2 with TRBJ1-5; D is possibly TRBD1 (6 bases). CDR1 SNHLY and CDR2 FYNNEI come from the germline V gene. Trimming cost V 8 bases and J 0 bases, with 11 bases left between them. The CDR3 sequence is 14 residues long. CDR3 amino acids: CASSGQNSNQPQHF. The CDR3, as DNA: TGTGCCAGCTCGGGACAAAATAGCAATCAGCCCCAGCATTTT.

This chain joins TRBV6-2 or TRBV6-3 and TRBJ2-5, with 8 bases aligning to TRBD1. CDR3 size: 15 residues. J lost 2 bases, V lost 0 bases, and 2 bases had no gene match. Germline V gene sequence: CDR1 MNHEY, CDR2 SVGEGT. The CDR3 loop reads CASSYSGQAQETQYF. CDR3 sequence (DNA): TGTGCCAGCAGTTACTCGGGACAGGCGCAAGAGACCCAGTACTTC.

This chain uses TRBV28 with TRBJ2-1; TRBD2 agrees at 8 bases. Germline V gene data show CDR1 as MDHEN and CDR2 as SYDVKM. V shed 8 bases, J shed 9 bases, and the junction held 12 bases outside the gene matches. This CDR3 is 14 amino acids long. The CDR3: CASRTTGGPGEQFF. The CDR3, as DNA: TGTGCCAGCCGTACGACGGGGGGGCCAGGTGAGCAGTTCTTC.

The gene calls are TRBV28 and TRBJ1-2; 7 bases fit TRBD1. With 2 bases clipped from V and 9 bases from J, the junction kept 6 bases outside the gene matches. Germline V lookup: CDR1 MDHEN, CDR2 SYDVKM. The length of the CDR3 is 13 residues. In DNA, the CDR3 is TGTGCCAGCAGTTTAGACAGGGTGGGAAGCTACACCTTC. It is translated as CASSLDRVGSYTF.

This chain links TRBV5-4 with TRBJ1-1; tentatively, D is TRBD1 (6 bases). V lost 2 bases and J lost 5, with 16 bases in between. Germline V lookup: CDR1 SGHNT, CDR2 YYREEE (reference sequence). The CDR3 is made up of 15 amino acids. The CDR3 loop reads CASSLSFGGLTEAFF. CDR3 DNA: TGTGCCAGCAGCTTAAGCTTCGGGGGGCTAACTGAAGCTTTCTTT.

This clone was seen a handful of times. The chain uses TRBV30 and TRBJ2-1; 8 nucleotides match TRBD1. V lost 0 bases and J lost 16; bases outside the gene matches: 8. CDR1 and CDR2 (germline): GTSNPN, SVGIG (reference sequence). CDR3 length: 12 residues. In nucleotides, the CDR3 is TGTGCCTGGAGTGTACCTGGCAGGGGGCCTTTCTTC. Translated: CAWSVPGRGPFF.

This sequence joins TRBV7-8 and TRBJ2-7; no clear D. Germline-derived CDR1 and CDR2 are SGHVS and FQNEAQ. The CDR3 has 15 residues. V dropped 1 base and J dropped 4 bases, with 14 bases sitting between them. CDR3 residues: CASSLGLGPGYEQYF. In DNA, the CDR3 is TGTGCCAGCAGCTTAGGTTTGGGCCCCGGATACGAGCAGTACTTC.

The rearrangement links TRBV9 to TRBJ2-1; TRBD2 agrees at 10 bases. CDR1 and CDR2 from the germline V gene are SGDLS and YYNGEE. V lost 4 bases and J lost 3; bases outside the gene matches: 4. The CDR3 length is 15 residues. As DNA, the CDR3 is TGTGCCAGCAGCCTCGGGACTAGCGACTACAATGAGCAGTTCTTC. It encodes CASSLGTSDYNEQFF.

The chain uses TRBV5-1 and TRBJ2-1; 8 bases are shared with TRBD2. The J segment lost 3 bases and the V segment lost 2 bases, leaving 4 bases of the junction unmatched. Germline V gene lookup returns CDR1 SGHRS and CDR2 YFSETQ. The CDR3 spans 15 residues. The CDR3, as DNA: TGCGCCAGCAGCTTCGGACTAGCAAGCTACAATGAGCAGTTCTTC. Translating gives CASSFGLASYNEQFF.

This chain links TRBV30 with TRBJ1-1; a possible D gene is TRBD1 (6 bases). The germline CDR1 and CDR2 sequences are GTSNPN and SVGIG (reference sequence). CDR3 length: 14 amino acids. The V gene lost 5 bases and the J gene lost 0 bases, with 13 bases spanning the gap. DNA of the CDR3: TGTGCCTGGTTTAGGACAGCGCTGAACACTGAAGCTTTCTTT. This translates into CAWFRTALNTEAFF.

The chain recombines TRBV6-5 with TRBJ1-2; TRBD1 matches at 7 bases. The V segment lost 6 bases and the J segment 5 bases; nucleotides outside the gene matches: 6. The CDR3 sequence is 13 residues long. Germline CDR1 and CDR2: MNHEY and SVGAGI. As DNA, the CDR3 is TGTGCCAGCAGCCAGGGACAGTATTATGGCTACACCTTC. The encoded protein is CASSQGQYYGYTF.

This clone was observed a single time. The CDR3 spells CAISEARGTGIKAFF. In nucleotides, the CDR3 is TGTGCCATCAGTGAAGCCAGGGGGACGGGCATCAAAGCTTTCTTT. The gene calls are TRBV10-3 and TRBJ1-1; 7 positions match TRBD1. The CDR3 contains 15 residues. V shed 3 bases, J shed 9 bases, and the junction held 13 bases outside the gene matches. The germline CDR1 and CDR2 sequences are ENHRY and SYGVKD.

This chain uses TRBV6-5 with TRBJ1-4, with 11 bases matching TRBD1. CDR1 and CDR2 from the germline V gene are MNHEY and SVGAGI. V lost 6 bases to trimming and J lost 7 bases; unmatched junction nucleotides: 7. This CDR3 is 15 amino acids long. The CDR3 region is CASRSGQGAGEKLFF. The CDR3 coding sequence is TGTGCCAGCAGGTCCGGACAGGGGGCGGGTGAAAAACTGTTTTTT.

This clone appeared a single time. The CDR3, as DNA: TGTGCCAGCTACGGACAGGGGGAAGAGACCCAGTACTTC. It specifies CASYGQGEETQYF. The chain is built from TRBV18 and TRBJ2-5, with 10 bases identical to TRBD1. The CDR3 has 13 amino acids. Per the germline V gene, CDR1 is KGHSH and CDR2 is LQKENI. The J segment lost 3 bases and the V segment lost 7 bases, leaving 2 bases of the junction unmatched.

The table lists this clone with a few counts. The chain links TRBV5-5 to TRBJ1-3, with 7 bases fitting TRBD1. From germline, CDR1 is SGHKS and CDR2 YYEKEE (reference sequence). This CDR3 region has 14 residues. Trimming took 4 bases from V and 6 from J; bases not matched to a gene: 7. CDR3 protein: CASSPDRPLNTIYF. The CDR3 DNA reads TGTGCCAGCAGCCCGGACAGGCCCTTAAACACCATATATTTT.

V usage is TRBV27 and J usage is TRBJ2-5; possible D gene TRBD1, 5 bases. CDR3 length: 15 residues. The germline V gene has CDR1 MNHEY and CDR2 SMNVEV (reference sequence). The V end lost 6 bases, the J end lost 2 bases, and 16 bases lay between the germline ends. Here the CDR3 DNA reads TGTGCCAGCAGCCAAAACCCAGGGTCACAAGAGACCCAGTACTTC. Its protein product is CASSQNPGSQETQYF.